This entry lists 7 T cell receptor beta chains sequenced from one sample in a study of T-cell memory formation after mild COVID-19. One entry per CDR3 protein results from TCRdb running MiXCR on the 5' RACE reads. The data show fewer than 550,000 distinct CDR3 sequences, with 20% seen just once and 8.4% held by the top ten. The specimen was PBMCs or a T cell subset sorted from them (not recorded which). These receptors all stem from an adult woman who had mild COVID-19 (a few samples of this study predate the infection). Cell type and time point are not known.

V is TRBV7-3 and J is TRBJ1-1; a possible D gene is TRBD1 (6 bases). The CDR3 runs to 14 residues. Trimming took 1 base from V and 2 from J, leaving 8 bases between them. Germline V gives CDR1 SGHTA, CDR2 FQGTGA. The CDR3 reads CASSLMDRNTEAFF. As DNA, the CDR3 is TGTGCCAGCAGCTTAATGGACAGAAACACTGAAGCTTTCTTT.

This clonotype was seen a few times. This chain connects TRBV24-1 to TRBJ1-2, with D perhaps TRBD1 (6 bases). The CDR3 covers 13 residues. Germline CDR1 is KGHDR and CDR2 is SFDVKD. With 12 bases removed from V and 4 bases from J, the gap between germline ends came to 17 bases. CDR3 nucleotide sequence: TGTGCCTCGCAGGGATTGGACAGCTATGGCTACACCTTC. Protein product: CASQGLDSYGYTF.

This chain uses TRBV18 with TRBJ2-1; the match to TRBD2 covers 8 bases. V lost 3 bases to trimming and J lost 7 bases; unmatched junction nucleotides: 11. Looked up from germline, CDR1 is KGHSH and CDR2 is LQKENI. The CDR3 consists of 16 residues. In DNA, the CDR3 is TGTGCCAGCTCACCCACGGGTAGCGGGGTCTGGAATGAGCAGTTCTTC. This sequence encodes CASSPTGSGVWNEQFF.

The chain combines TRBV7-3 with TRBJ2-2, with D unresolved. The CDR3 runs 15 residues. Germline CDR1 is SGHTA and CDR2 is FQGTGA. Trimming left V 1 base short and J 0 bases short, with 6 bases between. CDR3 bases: TGTGCCAGCAGCTTAAATGGACCGAACACCGGGGAGCTGTTTTTT. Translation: CASSLNGPNTGELFF.

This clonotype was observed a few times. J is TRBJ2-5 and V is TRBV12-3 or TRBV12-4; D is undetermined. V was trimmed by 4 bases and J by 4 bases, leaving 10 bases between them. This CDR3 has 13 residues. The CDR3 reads CASSSLRVETQYF. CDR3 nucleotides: TGTGCCAGCAGTTCTCTGCGAGTAGAGACCCAGTACTTC.

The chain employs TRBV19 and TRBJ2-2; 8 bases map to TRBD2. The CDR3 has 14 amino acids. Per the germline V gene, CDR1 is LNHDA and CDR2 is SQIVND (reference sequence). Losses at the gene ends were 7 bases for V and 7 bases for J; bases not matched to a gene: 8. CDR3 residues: CASTVTSAGGELFF. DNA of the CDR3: TGTGCCAGTACCGTGACTAGCGCCGGCGGGGAGCTGTTTTTT.

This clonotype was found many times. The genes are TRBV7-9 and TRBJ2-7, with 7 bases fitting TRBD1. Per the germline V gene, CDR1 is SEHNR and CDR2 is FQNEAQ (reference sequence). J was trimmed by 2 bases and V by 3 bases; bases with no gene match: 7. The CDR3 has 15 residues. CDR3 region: CASSLQGDLTYEQYF. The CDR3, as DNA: TGTGCCAGCAGCTTGCAGGGGGACCTTACCTACGAGCAGTACTTC. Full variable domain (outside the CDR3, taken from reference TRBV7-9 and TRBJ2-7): DTGVSQNPRHKITKRGQNVTFRCDPISEHNRLYWYRQTLGQGPEFLTYFQNEAQLEKSRLLSDRFSAERPKGSFSTLEIQRTEQGDSAMYLCASSLQGDLTYEQYFGPGTRLTVT.